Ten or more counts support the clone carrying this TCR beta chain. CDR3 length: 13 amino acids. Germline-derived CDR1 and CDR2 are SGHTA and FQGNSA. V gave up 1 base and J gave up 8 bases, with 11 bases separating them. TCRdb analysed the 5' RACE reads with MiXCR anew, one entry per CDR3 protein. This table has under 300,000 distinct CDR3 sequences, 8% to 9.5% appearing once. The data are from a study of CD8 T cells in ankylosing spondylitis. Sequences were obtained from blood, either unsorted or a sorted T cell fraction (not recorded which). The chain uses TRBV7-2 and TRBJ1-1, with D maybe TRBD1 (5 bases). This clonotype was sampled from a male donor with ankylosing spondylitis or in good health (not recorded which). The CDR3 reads CASSLVKGAEAFF. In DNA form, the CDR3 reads TGTGCCAGCAGCTTAGTGAAAGGGGCGGAAGCTTTCTTT.